This TCR beta chain was observed in a study of shared clonotypes between healthy human individuals. A note on this clone: The antigen remains undetermined.

The germline V and J ends were trimmed by 4 bases and 0 bases, with 10 bases remaining between them. Germline V gene sequence: CDR1 SGHTA, CDR2 FQGNSA. CDR3 length: 15 amino acids. Whole-study results and caveats: Shared clonotypes across all four donors exceeded non-shared ones in generation probability.

Some clones are missing from TCRdb's copy, which holds only in-frame ones; the method was immunoSEQ multiplex PCR. The repertoire holds millions of clones, with 95% as singletons. The chain combines TRBV7-2 with TRBJ2-1; D is possibly TRBD1 (6 bases). Sequencing was done on a sample of naive CD4+ T cells sorted from blood. Subset here: CD45RA+ positively selected. This clonotype originated in a man younger than 35 in good health. The CDR3 reads CASSYRVLSYNEQFF. In DNA form, the CDR3 reads TGTGCCAGCAGCTACAGGGTACTCTCCTACAATGAGCAGTTCTTC.